The 3 T cell receptor beta chains given below trace back to one sample, sequenced in a study of T cells after yellow fever vaccination. TCRdb reprocessed the 5' RACE reads with MiXCR, giving one entry per CDR3 protein. This table has 250,000 to 300,000 distinct CDR3 sequences, 7.5% to 9% appearing once. The source was CD4+ T cells sorted from PBMCs, collected 5 days after the yellow fever booster vaccination. These receptors were taken from a man younger than 35 who received the YFV17D yellow fever vaccine.

This clonotype occurred a few times. The chain couples TRBV7-3 to TRBJ2-1; the match to TRBD2 covers 13 bases. The germline CDR1 and CDR2 sequences are SGHTA and FQGTGA. The junction had 3 bases not matched to a gene; V was cut back by 5 bases and J by 5 bases. This CDR3 is 15 amino acids long. CDR3 in DNA: TGTGCCAGCAGCCCCGGGACTAGCGGGGACAATGAGCAGTTCTTC. This sequence encodes CASSPGTSGDNEQFF. Combining the CDR3 with reference TRBV7-3 and TRBJ2-1 gives the whole variable domain GAGVSQTPSNKVTEKGKYVELRCDPISGHTALYWYRQSLGQGPEFLIYFQGTGAADDSGLPNDRFFAVRPEGSVSTLKIQRTERGDSAVYLCASSPGTSGDNEQFFGPGTRLTVL.

The chain links TRBV12-3 or TRBV12-4 to TRBJ1-5; D call uncertain. V was cut by 1 base and J by 2 bases, with 9 bases left in between. The CDR3 length is 15 residues. The CDR3 sequence: CASSLGGGGNQPQHF. The CDR3 nucleotides read TGTGCCAGCAGTTTAGGAGGCGGTGGCAATCAGCCCCAGCATTTT.

J is TRBJ2-7 and V is TRBV20-1; D remains ambiguous. V shed 1 base and J shed 0 bases, with 4 bases lying between them. The germline V gene has CDR1 DFQATT and CDR2 SNEGSKA (reference sequence). This CDR3 spans 12 amino acids. CDR3 nucleotides: TGCAGTGCTAGAGGTCTCTCCTACGAGCAGTACTTC. This codes for CSARGLSYEQYF.